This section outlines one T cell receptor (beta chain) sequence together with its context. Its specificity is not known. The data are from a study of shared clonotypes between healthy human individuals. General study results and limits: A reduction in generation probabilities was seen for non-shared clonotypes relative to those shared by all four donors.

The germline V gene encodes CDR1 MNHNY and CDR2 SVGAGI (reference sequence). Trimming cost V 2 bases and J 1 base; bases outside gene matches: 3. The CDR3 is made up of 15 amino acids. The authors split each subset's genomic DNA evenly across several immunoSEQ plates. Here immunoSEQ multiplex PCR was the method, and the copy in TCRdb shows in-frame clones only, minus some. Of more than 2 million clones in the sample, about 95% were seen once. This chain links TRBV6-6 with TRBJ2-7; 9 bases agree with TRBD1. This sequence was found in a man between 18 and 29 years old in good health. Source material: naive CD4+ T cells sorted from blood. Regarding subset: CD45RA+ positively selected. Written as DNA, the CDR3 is TGTGCCAGCAGTTACGGGGGGACAGGGTCCTACGAGCAGTACTTC. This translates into CASSYGGTGSYEQYF.